This T cell receptor beta chain stems from a study of human T cells and chemical hapten exposure. This clonotype was counted at least ten times. The time point here: healthy volunteer bleed at 2 weeks. Researchers extracted total RNA from unfractionated whole blood. Individual cDNA molecules had unique molecular identifiers attached to them by the library. Original handling: Sample TCR counts, which ranged from roughly 23,224 to 750,000, had a median of 95,638. TCRdb processed the RACE reads anew with MiXCR; each CDR3 protein has one entry. What appears here as the V and J calls and clone size reflects TCRdb's work, not the paper's. The data show approximately 45,000 distinct CDR3 sequences, about 3.9% seen once. Trimming removed 6 bases at V and 6 bases at J, with 9 bases between. Germline CDR1 reads LGHNT; CDR2 reads FRNRAP. The CDR3 consists of 11 residues.

The sequence was obtained from a female donor in good health. Some clones in this sample may be carry-over from other donors' samples. Specimen: whole blood. The V gene is TRBV12-5, the J gene TRBJ2-7; the D gene is possibly TRBD2 (5 bases). Here the CDR3 reads CASGRGGEQYF. The CDR3 nucleotides read TGTGCTAGTGGAAGAGGAGGCGAGCAGTACTTC.